The rows below give T cell receptor beta chains drawn from one sample of a study of T-cell memory formation after mild COVID-19. TCRdb recomputed calls from the 5' RACE reads with MiXCR, one row per CDR3 protein. The table lists a few hundred thousand distinct CDR3 sequences, around 28% of them singletons. The sequenced material came from PBMCs or a T cell subset sorted from them (not recorded which). All receptors come from an adult woman who had mild COVID-19 (a few samples of this study predate the infection). Cell type and time point are not known. Each CDR3 is given with its conserved first and last residue. D genes are given only for firm matches. Not all rows give a size; the values are once, few, many and, for expanded clones, a class.

TRBJ2-7 | . | TRBV20-1 | TRBD2 | 16 | CSARGTSGRPSYEQYF | TGCAGTGCTAGAGGGACTAGCGGGAGACCTAGCTACGAGCAGTACTTC
TRBJ2-1 | . | TRBV3-1 | TRBD2 | 17 | CASSSRLAGATLHEQFF | TGTGCCAGCAGCTCCCGACTAGCGGGGGCCACGCTACATGAGCAGTTCTTC
TRBJ2-7 | few | TRBV4-1 | TRBD1 | 14 | CASSQRQGGYEQYF | TGCGCCAGCAGCCAACGACAGGGTGGATACGAGCAGTACTTC
TRBJ1-2 | few | TRBV12-3/TRBV12-4 | . | 15 | CASSRAGRSEKGYTF | TGTGCCAGCAGTCGGGCGGGCAGGTCCGAAAAAGGCTACACCTTC
TRBJ2-5 | . | TRBV6-2/TRBV6-3 | TRBD2 | 16 | CASRGLAGGIQETQYF | TGTGCCAGCAGAGGACTAGCGGGAGGGATCCAAGAGACCCAGTACTTC
TRBJ2-7 | few | TRBV6-6 | . | 14 | CASSYSSQSGEQYF | TGTGCCAGCAGTTACTCCTCCCAATCGGGCGAGCAGTACTTC
TRBJ2-3 | many | TRBV4-3 | TRBD2 | 16 | CASSQDTSGSTDTQYF | TGCGCCAGCAGCCAAGATACTAGCGGGTCCACAGATACGCAGTATTTT
TRBJ2-1 | . | TRBV9 | . | 14 | CASNARDLDNEQFF | TGTGCCAGCAACGCCAGGGATCTAGACAATGAGCAGTTCTTC
TRBJ2-7 | few | TRBV10-3 | TRBD2 | 16 | CAISESDGGGPYEQYF | TGTGCCATCAGTGAGAGTGACGGCGGGGGACCTTACGAGCAGTACTTC
TRBJ2-5 | . | TRBV27 | . | 15 | CASSRSGTNQETQYF | TGTGCCAGCAGCCGTTCCGGGACCAACCAAGAGACCCAGTACTTC
TRBJ2-1 | few | TRBV10-3 | . | 12 | CAISPGFNEQFF | TGTGCCATCAGTCCCGGATTCAATGAGCAGTTCTTC
TRBJ2-1 | . | TRBV7-2 | TRBD2 | 17 | CASSPPGLAGGGNEQFF | TGTGCCAGCAGTCCTCCGGGACTAGCGGGAGGCGGCAATGAGCAGTTCTTC
TRBJ2-1 | few | TRBV7-2 | TRBD2 | 14 | CASSLAGDIGEQFF | TGTGCCAGCAGCCTAGCGGGAGATATTGGTGAGCAGTTCTTC
TRBJ1-1 | few | TRBV7-3 | . | 14 | CASSAGTGRTEAFF | TGTGCCAGCAGCGCCGGGACGGGGAGGACTGAAGCTTTCTTT
TRBJ2-1 | . | TRBV5-1 | TRBD2 | 16 | CASSLGRGAAKDEQFF | TGCGCCAGCAGCTTGGGGCGGGGGGCAGCAAAGGATGAGCAGTTCTTC
TRBJ2-3 | few | TRBV6-5 | TRBD2 | 19 | CASSYSGLAPRNRTDTQYF | TGTGCCAGCAGTTACTCGGGACTAGCGCCGAGGAATCGCACAGATACGCAGTATTTT
TRBJ2-3 | . | TRBV5-6 | TRBD2 | 15 | CASSFQREITDTQYF | TGTGCCAGCAGCTTTCAGCGGGAAATCACAGATACGCAGTATTTT
TRBJ1-4 | once | TRBV18 | TRBD1 | 14 | CASSLRQGNEKLFF | TGTGCCAGCTCGCTAAGACAGGGGAATGAAAAACTGTTTTTT
TRBJ2-7 | few | TRBV29-1 | . | 12 | CSVEDPPYEQYF | TGCAGCGTTGAAGATCCCCCCTACGAGCAGTACTTC
TRBJ1-1 | . | TRBV10-2 | . | 14 | CASKSAERVTEAFF | TGCGCCAGCAAGTCGGCAGAGCGGGTCACTGAAGCTTTCTTT
TRBJ1-1 | . | TRBV6-1 | . | 12 | CASSLQRTEAFF | TGTGCCAGCAGTTTGCAGAGGACTGAAGCTTTCTTT
TRBJ1-1 | . | TRBV7-2 | . | 15 | CASSLGEYQTAEAFF | TGTGCCAGCAGCTTAGGGGAATACCAGACGGCCGAAGCTTTCTTT
TRBJ1-2 | . | TRBV5-5 | . | 15 | CASSPWSGSSYGYTF | TGTGCCAGCAGCCCTTGGTCCGGGTCGAGCTATGGCTACACCTTC
TRBJ2-3 | . | TRBV7-2 | TRBD2 | 18 | CASSLAHLWGGSTDTQYF | TGTGCCAGCAGCTTAGCTCACCTCTGGGGGGGGTCCACAGATACGCAGTATTTT
TRBJ1-4 | few | TRBV9 | . | 14 | CASSVDLGGEKLFF | TGTGCCAGCAGCGTAGACCTGGGAGGCGAAAAACTGTTTTTT
TRBJ2-5 | few | TRBV7-9 | . | 13 | CASSRRTEETQYF | TGTGCCAGCAGCAGACGGACAGAAGAGACCCAGTACTTC
TRBJ2-3 | . | TRBV6-5 | . | 14 | CASSYFTGTDTQYF | TGTGCCAGCAGTTACTTCACAGGCACAGATACGCAGTATTTT
TRBJ1-1 | few | TRBV4-3 | TRBD1 | 15 | CASSQAEGAGAEAFF | TGCGCCAGCAGCCAAGCCGAGGGGGCCGGGGCTGAAGCTTTCTTT
TRBJ2-7 | few | TRBV25-1 | TRBD1 | 15 | CASSDPGTGVYEQYF | TGTGCCAGCAGTGACCCCGGGACAGGCGTCTACGAGCAGTACTTC
TRBJ2-3 | few | TRBV5-5 | TRBD2 | 18 | CASGAFYSSGRGTTTQYF | TGTGCCAGCGGAGCTTTTTATTCTAGCGGGAGGGGAACTACAACGCAGTATTTT
TRBJ2-7 | once | TRBV18 | TRBD1 | 16 | CASSPSQDRVPYEQYF | TGTGCCAGCTCACCATCTCAGGACAGGGTCCCCTACGAGCAGTACTTC
TRBJ2-3 | . | TRBV2 | TRBD1 | 15 | CASFAPGQGTDTQYF | TGTGCCAGCTTCGCCCCGGGACAGGGCACAGATACGCAGTATTTT
TRBJ2-7 | . | TRBV9 | TRBD1 | 16 | CASSSTAHRGGSEQYF | TGTGCCAGCAGCTCAACCGCGCACAGGGGTGGGTCCGAGCAGTACTTC
TRBJ2-2 | many | TRBV7-2 | TRBD2 | 18 | CASSTRASGSYRAGELFF | TGTGCCAGCAGCACCCGGGCTAGCGGGAGTTACAGGGCCGGGGAGCTGTTTTTT
TRBJ2-7 | . | TRBV20-1 | . | 16 | CSARDFGSLKPYEQYF | TGCAGTGCTAGAGATTTTGGGAGCCTAAAACCCTACGAGCAGTACTTC
TRBJ2-7 | . | TRBV6-6 | . | 12 | CASSHAPLEQYF | TGTGCCAGCAGCCATGCCCCGCTCGAGCAGTACTTC
TRBJ2-7 | few | TRBV7-6 | . | 13 | CASSLGERGEQYF | TGTGCCAGCAGCTTGGGGGAACGAGGCGAGCAGTACTTC
TRBJ2-1 | few | TRBV20-1 | . | 15 | CSAGTIGVSYNEQFF | TGCAGTGCTGGGACAATAGGGGTTTCCTACAATGAGCAGTTCTTC
TRBJ1-5 | . | TRBV4-1 | TRBD1 | 16 | CASRDRGELSNQPQHF | TGCGCCAGCAGGGACAGGGGTGAACTTTCCAATCAGCCCCAGCATTTT
TRBJ2-5 | few | TRBV12-3/TRBV12-4 | . | 14 | CASSPLVRRETQYF | TGTGCCAGCAGTCCTCTAGTGCGTCGGGAGACCCAGTACTTC
TRBJ2-2 | . | TRBV15 | . | 16 | CATSRVSSFNTGELFF | TGTGCCACCAGCAGAGTTTCTAGCTTTAACACCGGGGAGCTGTTTTTT